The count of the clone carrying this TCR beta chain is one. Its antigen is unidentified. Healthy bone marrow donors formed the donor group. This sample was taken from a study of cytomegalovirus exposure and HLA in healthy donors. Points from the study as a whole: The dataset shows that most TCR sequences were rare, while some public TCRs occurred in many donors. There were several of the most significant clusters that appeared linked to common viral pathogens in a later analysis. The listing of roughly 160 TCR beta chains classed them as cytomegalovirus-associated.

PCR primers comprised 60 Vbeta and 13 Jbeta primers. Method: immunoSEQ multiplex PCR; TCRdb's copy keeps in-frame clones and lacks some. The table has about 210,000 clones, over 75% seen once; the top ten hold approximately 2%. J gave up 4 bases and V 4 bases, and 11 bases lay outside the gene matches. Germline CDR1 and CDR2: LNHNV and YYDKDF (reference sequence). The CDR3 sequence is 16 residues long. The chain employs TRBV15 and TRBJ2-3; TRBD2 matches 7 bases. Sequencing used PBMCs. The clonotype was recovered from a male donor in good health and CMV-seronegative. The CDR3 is CATSTSRTRFADTQYF. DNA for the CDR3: TGTGCCACCAGCACTTCTAGGACTAGGTTTGCAGATACGCAGTATTTT.